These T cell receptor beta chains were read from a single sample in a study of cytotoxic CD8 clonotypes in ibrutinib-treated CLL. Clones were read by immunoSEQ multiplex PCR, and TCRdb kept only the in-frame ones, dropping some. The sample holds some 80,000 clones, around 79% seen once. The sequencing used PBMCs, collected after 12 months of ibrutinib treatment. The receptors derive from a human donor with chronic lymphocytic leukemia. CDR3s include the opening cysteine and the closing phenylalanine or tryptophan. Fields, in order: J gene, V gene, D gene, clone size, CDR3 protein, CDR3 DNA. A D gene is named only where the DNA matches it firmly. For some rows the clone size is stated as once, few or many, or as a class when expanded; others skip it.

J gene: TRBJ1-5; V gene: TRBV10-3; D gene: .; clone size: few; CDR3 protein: CAISEPNQPQHF; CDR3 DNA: TGTGCCATCAGTGAGCCCAATCAGCCCCAGCATTTT
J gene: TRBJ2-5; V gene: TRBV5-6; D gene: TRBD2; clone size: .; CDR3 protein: CASSLGGIAGVRETQYF; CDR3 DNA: TGTGCCAGCAGCTTGGGAGGTATAGCGGGAGTTAGGGAGACCCAGTACTTC
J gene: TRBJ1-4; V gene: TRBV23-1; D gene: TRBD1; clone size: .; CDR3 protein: CASSPQGDSALLATNEKLFF; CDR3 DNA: TGCGCCAGCAGTCCCCAGGGGGATTCGGCCCTCCTTGCAACTAATGAAAAACTGTTTTTT
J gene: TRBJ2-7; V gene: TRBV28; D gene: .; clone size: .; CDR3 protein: CASSPPGSLSYEQYF; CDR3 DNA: TGTGCCAGCAGCCCACCCGGAAGCCTCTCCTACGAGCAGTACTTC
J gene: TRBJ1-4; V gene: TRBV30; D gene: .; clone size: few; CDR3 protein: CAWSRLGEKLFF; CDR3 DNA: TGTGCCTGGAGTAGGTTAGGTGAAAAACTGTTTTTT
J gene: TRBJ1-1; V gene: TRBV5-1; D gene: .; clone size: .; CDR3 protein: CASSPGTLGAFF; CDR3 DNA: TGCGCCAGCAGCCCCGGGACACTGGGCGCTTTCTTT
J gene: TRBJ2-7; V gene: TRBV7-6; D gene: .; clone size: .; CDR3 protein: CASSQSIGPYEQYF; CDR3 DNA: TGTGCCAGCAGCCAAAGCATAGGCCCCTACGAGCAGTACTTC
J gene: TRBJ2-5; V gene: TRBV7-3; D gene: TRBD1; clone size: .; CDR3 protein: CASSLNRGETQYF; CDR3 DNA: TGTGCCAGCAGCTTAAACAGGGGAGAGACCCAGTACTTC
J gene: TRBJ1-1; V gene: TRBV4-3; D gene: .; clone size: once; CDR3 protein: CASSQDPAGGRGAFF; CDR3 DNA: TGCGCCAGCAGCCAAGACCCCGCGGGGGGCAGGGGAGCTTTCTTT
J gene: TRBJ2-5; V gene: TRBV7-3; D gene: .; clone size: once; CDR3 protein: CASSTPGPQETQYF; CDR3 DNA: TGTGCCAGCAGCACCCCGGGTCCTCAAGAGACCCAGTACTTC
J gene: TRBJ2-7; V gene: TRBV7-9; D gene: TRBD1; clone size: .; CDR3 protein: CASSPGGSTYEQYF; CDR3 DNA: TGTGCCAGCAGCCCAGGGGGTAGCACCTACGAGCAGTACTTC
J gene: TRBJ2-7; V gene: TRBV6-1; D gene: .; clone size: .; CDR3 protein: CASGEGGPYEQYF; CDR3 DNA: TGTGCCAGCGGAGAGGGGGGGCCCTACGAGCAGTACTTC
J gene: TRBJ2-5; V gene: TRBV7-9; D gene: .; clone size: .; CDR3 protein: CASSLVLPETQYF; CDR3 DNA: TGTGCCAGCAGCTTAGTTCTTCCAGAGACCCAGTACTTC
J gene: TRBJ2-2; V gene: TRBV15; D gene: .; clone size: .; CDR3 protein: CATSRPGATNTGELFF; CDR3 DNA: TGTGCCACCAGCAGACCGGGGGCCACGAACACCGGGGAGCTGTTTTTT
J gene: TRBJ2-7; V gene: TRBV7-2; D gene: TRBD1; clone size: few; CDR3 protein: CASSSGRQGAVEQYF; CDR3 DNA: TGTGCCAGCAGCTCCGGGAGACAGGGGGCCGTCGAGCAGTACTTC
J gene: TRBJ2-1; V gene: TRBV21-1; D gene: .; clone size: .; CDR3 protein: CASSARQGASYNEQFF; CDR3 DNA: TGTGCCAGCAGCGCGCGGCAGGGGGCCTCCTACAATGAGCAGTTCTTC
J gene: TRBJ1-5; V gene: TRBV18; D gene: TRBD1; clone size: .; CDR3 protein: CASSPPGQYSNQPQHF; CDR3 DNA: TGTGCCAGCTCACCGCCGGGACAGTATAGCAATCAGCCCCAGCATTTT
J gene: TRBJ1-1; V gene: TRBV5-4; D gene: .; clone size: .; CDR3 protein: CASSLGPVDTEAFF; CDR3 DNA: TGTGCCAGCAGCTTGGGACCCGTGGACACTGAAGCTTTCTTT
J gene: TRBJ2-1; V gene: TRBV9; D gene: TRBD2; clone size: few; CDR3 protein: CASSRGLGTREQFF; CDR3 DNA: TGTGCCAGCAGCAGAGGACTAGGAACTCGCGAGCAGTTCTTC
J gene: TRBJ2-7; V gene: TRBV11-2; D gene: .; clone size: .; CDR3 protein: CASSRTRLPYEQYF; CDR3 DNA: TGTGCCAGCAGCCGCACCAGGTTGCCCTACGAGCAGTACTTC
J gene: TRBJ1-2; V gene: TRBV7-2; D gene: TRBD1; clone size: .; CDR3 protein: CASSSNRGGGYTF; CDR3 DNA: TGTGCCAGCAGCTCCAACAGGGGTGGTGGCTACACCTTC
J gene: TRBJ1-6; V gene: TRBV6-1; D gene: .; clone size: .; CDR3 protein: CASSEVWGVSPLHF; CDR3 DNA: TGTGCCAGCAGTGAAGTGTGGGGGGTTTCACCCCTCCACTTT